This is a list of T cell receptor beta chains from one sample in a study of shared clonotypes between healthy human individuals. The data were produced by immunoSEQ multiplex PCR, yet TCRdb's version contains in-frame clones alone and is incomplete. The sample records roughly 1.5 million clones, 95% to 99% being singletons. Sequenced sample: naive CD4+ T cells sorted from blood. The receptors derive from a man younger than 45 in good health. CDR3s include the opening cysteine and the closing phenylalanine or tryptophan. Each record gives: J gene, D gene, clone size, V gene, CDR3 protein, CDR3 DNA. The D gene is left open where the match is weak. Only some rows state a clone size, as once, few, many or a class for expanded clones.

J gene: TRBJ2-7; D gene: -; clone size: -; V gene: TRBV28; CDR3 protein: CASRRQASYEQYF; CDR3 DNA: TGTGCCAGTAGAAGACAGGCTTCGTACGAGCAGTACTTC
J gene: TRBJ1-2; D gene: -; clone size: -; V gene: TRBV11-2; CDR3 protein: CASSPLPPANYGYTF; CDR3 DNA: TGTGCCAGCAGCCCTCTCCCCCCAGCTAACTATGGCTACACCTTC
J gene: TRBJ2-7; D gene: TRBD1; clone size: -; V gene: TRBV6-1; CDR3 protein: CASSWTGGYEQYF; CDR3 DNA: TGTGCCAGCAGTTGGACAGGGGGTTACGAGCAGTACTTC
J gene: TRBJ2-3; D gene: -; clone size: -; V gene: TRBV7-2; CDR3 protein: CASSPVWESGTDTQYF; CDR3 DNA: TGTGCCAGCAGCCCAGTGTGGGAAAGCGGCACAGATACGCAGTATTTT
J gene: TRBJ1-5; D gene: -; clone size: -; V gene: TRBV30; CDR3 protein: CAWTGTLSNQPQHF; CDR3 DNA: TGTGCCTGGACAGGGACTCTTAGCAATCAGCCCCAGCATTTT
J gene: TRBJ2-4; D gene: -; clone size: -; V gene: TRBV18; CDR3 protein: CASSLVDRNKNIQYF; CDR3 DNA: TGTGCCAGCTCACTTGTCGACAGGAACAAAAACATTCAGTACTTC
J gene: TRBJ2-3; D gene: TRBD2; clone size: -; V gene: TRBV7-2; CDR3 protein: CASSGTSGRGTDTQYF; CDR3 DNA: TGTGCCAGCAGCGGGACTAGCGGGAGGGGCACAGATACGCAGTATTTT
J gene: TRBJ1-1; D gene: -; clone size: once; V gene: TRBV10-3; CDR3 protein: CAITSLGVRTEAFF; CDR3 DNA: TGTGCCATCACCTCCCTCGGGGTTCGCACTGAAGCTTTCTTT
J gene: TRBJ1-5; D gene: -; clone size: -; V gene: TRBV6-5; CDR3 protein: CASSYFPIPGNQPQHF; CDR3 DNA: TGTGCCAGCAGTTATTTCCCCATTCCTGGCAATCAGCCCCAGCATTTT
J gene: TRBJ1-1; D gene: -; clone size: -; V gene: TRBV4-3; CDR3 protein: CASSQEVGTEAFF; CDR3 DNA: TGCGCCAGCAGCCAAGAGGTGGGGACTGAAGCTTTCTTT
J gene: TRBJ1-2; D gene: -; clone size: -; V gene: TRBV7-9; CDR3 protein: CASSLEVADYGYTF; CDR3 DNA: TGTGCCAGCAGCTTAGAGGTGGCCGACTATGGCTACACCTTC
J gene: TRBJ2-3; D gene: TRBD1; clone size: -; V gene: TRBV30; CDR3 protein: CAWSYRGTSSDTQYF; CDR3 DNA: TGTGCCTGGAGTTACAGGGGGACTTCATCAGATACGCAGTATTTT
J gene: TRBJ2-1; D gene: TRBD2; clone size: -; V gene: TRBV15; CDR3 protein: CATSRPSGLAGTNEQFF; CDR3 DNA: TGTGCCACCAGCAGACCCTCGGGACTAGCGGGGACCAATGAGCAGTTCTTC
J gene: TRBJ2-2; D gene: TRBD2; clone size: -; V gene: TRBV7-2; CDR3 protein: CASSLVVRGLAAGELFF; CDR3 DNA: TGTGCCAGCAGCTTAGTGGTTCGCGGACTAGCGGCCGGGGAGCTGTTTTTT
J gene: TRBJ2-7; D gene: -; clone size: -; V gene: TRBV4-1; CDR3 protein: CASKLRDRSSYEQYF; CDR3 DNA: TGCGCCAGCAAACTCCGAGACAGGAGCTCCTACGAGCAGTACTTC
J gene: TRBJ2-1; D gene: -; clone size: once; V gene: TRBV10-3; CDR3 protein: CAIMVENHYNEQFF; CDR3 DNA: TGTGCCATCATGGTCGAGAATCACTACAATGAGCAGTTCTTC
J gene: TRBJ2-3; D gene: TRBD2; clone size: -; V gene: TRBV9; CDR3 protein: CASSYRDYQESDTQYF; CDR3 DNA: TGTGCCAGCAGCTACCGGGACTACCAAGAAAGCGATACGCAGTATTTT
J gene: TRBJ1-2; D gene: -; clone size: -; V gene: TRBV25-1; CDR3 protein: CASSEFRGRNVYGYTF; CDR3 DNA: TGTGCCAGCAGTGAATTTCGGGGGCGTAATGTATATGGCTACACCTTC
J gene: TRBJ2-2; D gene: TRBD1; clone size: -; V gene: TRBV6-5; CDR3 protein: CASRMTGSNTGELFF; CDR3 DNA: TGTGCCAGCAGGATGACAGGGTCGAACACCGGGGAGCTGTTTTTT
J gene: TRBJ2-7; D gene: -; clone size: -; V gene: TRBV5-1; CDR3 protein: CASSLDWSYEQYF; CDR3 DNA: TGCGCCAGCAGCTTGGACTGGTCCTACGAGCAGTACTTC
J gene: TRBJ2-1; D gene: TRBD2; clone size: -; V gene: TRBV6-1; CDR3 protein: CASSATSGGLYNEQFF; CDR3 DNA: TGTGCCAGCAGTGCGACTAGCGGGGGCCTCTACAATGAGCAGTTCTTC
J gene: TRBJ1-2; D gene: -; clone size: -; V gene: TRBV18; CDR3 protein: CASSRKTGLNYGYTF; CDR3 DNA: TGTGCCAGCTCACGAAAAACAGGGCTGAACTATGGCTACACCTTC
J gene: TRBJ2-1; D gene: -; clone size: -; V gene: TRBV14; CDR3 protein: CASSPLTGNEQFF; CDR3 DNA: TGTGCCAGCAGCCCCCTAACAGGGAATGAGCAGTTCTTC
J gene: TRBJ2-2; D gene: -; clone size: -; V gene: TRBV19; CDR3 protein: CASSITARVSGELFF; CDR3 DNA: TGTGCCAGTAGTATCACGGCCAGGGTGAGCGGGGAGCTGTTTTTT
J gene: TRBJ2-3; D gene: TRBD2; clone size: -; V gene: TRBV6-1; CDR3 protein: CASSRGLAGVDTQYF; CDR3 DNA: TGTGCCAGCAGCAGAGGACTAGCGGGAGTAGATACGCAGTATTTT
J gene: TRBJ1-4; D gene: -; clone size: -; V gene: TRBV15; CDR3 protein: CATSRDRRDEKLFF; CDR3 DNA: TGTGCCACCAGCAGAGATAGGCGAGATGAAAAACTGTTTTTT
J gene: TRBJ2-7; D gene: -; clone size: once; V gene: TRBV7-9; CDR3 protein: CASSFPGKGDPYEQYF; CDR3 DNA: TGTGCCAGCAGCTTTCCAGGGAAGGGGGACCCCTACGAGCAGTACTTC
J gene: TRBJ1-5; D gene: -; clone size: -; V gene: TRBV28; CDR3 protein: CASSLTLSSNQPQHF; CDR3 DNA: TGTGCCAGCAGTTTAACGCTTTCTAGCAATCAGCCCCAGCATTTT
J gene: TRBJ2-7; D gene: -; clone size: -; V gene: TRBV9; CDR3 protein: CASSISQSSYEQYF; CDR3 DNA: TGTGCCAGCAGCATCTCACAGAGCTCCTACGAGCAGTACTTC
J gene: TRBJ2-3; D gene: -; clone size: -; V gene: TRBV19; CDR3 protein: CASSKGDTQYF; CDR3 DNA: TGTGCCAGTAGCAAGGGAGATACGCAGTATTTT
J gene: TRBJ2-4; D gene: -; clone size: -; V gene: TRBV28; CDR3 protein: CASSLGSPAKNIQYF; CDR3 DNA: TGTGCCAGCAGTTTAGGGTCACCAGCCAAAAACATTCAGTACTTC
J gene: TRBJ2-1; D gene: TRBD2; clone size: -; V gene: TRBV5-4; CDR3 protein: CASSLPASGYNEQFF; CDR3 DNA: TGTGCCAGCAGCCTCCCTGCTAGCGGATACAATGAGCAGTTCTTC
J gene: TRBJ2-2; D gene: TRBD2; clone size: once; V gene: TRBV14; CDR3 protein: CASSLEREGARSTGELFF; CDR3 DNA: TGTGCCAGCAGCCTCGAGCGGGAGGGCGCGAGGAGCACCGGGGAGCTGTTTTTT
J gene: TRBJ1-2; D gene: -; clone size: -; V gene: TRBV10-3; CDR3 protein: CAISEGGRGYGYTF; CDR3 DNA: TGTGCCATCAGTGAAGGGGGTCGTGGCTATGGCTACACCTTC
J gene: TRBJ2-1; D gene: TRBD2; clone size: -; V gene: TRBV5-1; CDR3 protein: CASSWGGGSVSGNEQFF; CDR3 DNA: TGCGCCAGCAGCTGGGGCGGGGGAAGCGTCTCAGGCAATGAGCAGTTCTTC
J gene: TRBJ2-3; D gene: -; clone size: -; V gene: TRBV18; CDR3 protein: CASSLMTGGAQDTQYF; CDR3 DNA: TGTGCCAGCTCACTCATGACTGGTGGCGCACAAGATACGCAGTATTTT
J gene: TRBJ1-2; D gene: -; clone size: once; V gene: TRBV15; CDR3 protein: CATSRGPWTASSGYTF; CDR3 DNA: TGTGCCACCAGCAGAGGCCCATGGACAGCGTCATCTGGCTACACCTTC
J gene: TRBJ2-5; D gene: -; clone size: -; V gene: TRBV9; CDR3 protein: CASSVRTGFGQETQYF; CDR3 DNA: TGTGCCAGCAGCGTCAGAACAGGGTTTGGGCAAGAGACCCAGTACTTC
J gene: TRBJ2-7; D gene: -; clone size: -; V gene: TRBV6-5; CDR3 protein: CASSRDTVGEQYF; CDR3 DNA: TGTGCCAGCAGCCGGGACACTGTTGGTGAGCAGTACTTC
J gene: TRBJ2-1; D gene: -; clone size: -; V gene: TRBV5-8; CDR3 protein: CASSWPGLSYNEQFF; CDR3 DNA: TGTGCCAGCAGCTGGCCGGGACTGAGCTACAATGAGCAGTTCTTC
J gene: TRBJ1-4; D gene: -; clone size: -; V gene: TRBV5-1; CDR3 protein: CASSLARVLRKEKLFF; CDR3 DNA: TGCGCCAGCAGCTTGGCCCGGGTTCTAAGGAAAGAAAAACTGTTTTTT
J gene: TRBJ2-7; D gene: TRBD2; clone size: -; V gene: TRBV18; CDR3 protein: CASSLGLAVGNSYEQYF; CDR3 DNA: TGTGCCAGCTCACTCGGACTAGCGGTTGGTAATTCCTACGAGCAGTACTTC
J gene: TRBJ2-5; D gene: TRBD1; clone size: -; V gene: TRBV7-9; CDR3 protein: CASSEAHRGRPGRSETQYF; CDR3 DNA: TGTGCCAGCAGCGAGGCCCACAGGGGGCGGCCAGGACGGTCAGAGACCCAGTACTTC
J gene: TRBJ2-1; D gene: TRBD2; clone size: -; V gene: TRBV19; CDR3 protein: CASTPLAGLAGNNEQFF; CDR3 DNA: TGTGCCAGTACCCCCTTAGCGGGACTAGCGGGAAACAATGAGCAGTTCTTC
J gene: TRBJ2-4; D gene: -; clone size: -; V gene: TRBV7-9; CDR3 protein: CASSPNNGVQYF; CDR3 DNA: TGTGCCAGCAGCCCAAACAACGGCGTTCAGTACTTC
J gene: TRBJ2-2; D gene: TRBD2; clone size: -; V gene: TRBV5-4; CDR3 protein: CATKVHGLAAGELFF; CDR3 DNA: TGTGCCACCAAGGTCCACGGACTAGCCGCCGGGGAGCTGTTTTTT
J gene: TRBJ1-5; D gene: TRBD1; clone size: -; V gene: TRBV7-2; CDR3 protein: CASSLTGFEYQPQHF; CDR3 DNA: TGTGCCAGCAGTCTGACAGGGTTTGAATATCAGCCCCAGCATTTT
J gene: TRBJ1-1; D gene: -; clone size: -; V gene: TRBV19; CDR3 protein: CASSSQGGNTEAFF; CDR3 DNA: TGTGCCAGTAGTTCACAGGGAGGGAACACTGAAGCTTTCTTT
J gene: TRBJ1-5; D gene: -; clone size: -; V gene: TRBV7-2; CDR3 protein: CASSLEDNQPQHF; CDR3 DNA: TGTGCCAGCAGCTTAGAGGACAATCAGCCCCAGCATTTT
J gene: TRBJ2-2; D gene: -; clone size: -; V gene: TRBV5-5; CDR3 protein: CASSFFPGPTNTGELFF; CDR3 DNA: TGTGCCAGCAGCTTCTTCCCGGGACCCACGAACACCGGGGAGCTGTTTTTT
J gene: TRBJ2-5; D gene: TRBD2; clone size: -; V gene: TRBV29-1; CDR3 protein: CSVLAGGPQETQYF; CDR3 DNA: TGCAGCGTCCTAGCGGGAGGGCCTCAAGAGACCCAGTACTTC
J gene: TRBJ2-6; D gene: -; clone size: -; V gene: TRBV25-1; CDR3 protein: CASSERGGGANVLTF; CDR3 DNA: TGTGCCAGCAGTGAACGGGGTGGTGGGGCCAACGTCCTGACTTTC
J gene: TRBJ2-7; D gene: -; clone size: -; V gene: TRBV29-1; CDR3 protein: CSVDVGRFNEQYF; CDR3 DNA: TGCAGCGTTGATGTGGGGCGTTTCAACGAGCAGTACTTC
J gene: TRBJ1-1; D gene: TRBD1; clone size: -; V gene: TRBV18; CDR3 protein: CASSPNPQGANTEAFF; CDR3 DNA: TGTGCCAGCTCACCCAACCCACAGGGGGCGAACACTGAAGCTTTCTTT
J gene: TRBJ1-5; D gene: -; clone size: -; V gene: TRBV19; CDR3 protein: CASSIVGDGPGQPQHF; CDR3 DNA: TGTGCCAGTAGTATAGTGGGGGACGGGCCAGGGCAGCCCCAGCATTTT
J gene: TRBJ2-1; D gene: -; clone size: -; V gene: TRBV19; CDR3 protein: CASTGVYNEQFF; CDR3 DNA: TGTGCCAGTACGGGGGTCTACAATGAGCAGTTCTTC
J gene: TRBJ2-2; D gene: TRBD1; clone size: -; V gene: TRBV2; CDR3 protein: CASSKDRDTGELFF; CDR3 DNA: TGTGCCAGCAGTAAGGACAGGGACACCGGGGAGCTGTTTTTT